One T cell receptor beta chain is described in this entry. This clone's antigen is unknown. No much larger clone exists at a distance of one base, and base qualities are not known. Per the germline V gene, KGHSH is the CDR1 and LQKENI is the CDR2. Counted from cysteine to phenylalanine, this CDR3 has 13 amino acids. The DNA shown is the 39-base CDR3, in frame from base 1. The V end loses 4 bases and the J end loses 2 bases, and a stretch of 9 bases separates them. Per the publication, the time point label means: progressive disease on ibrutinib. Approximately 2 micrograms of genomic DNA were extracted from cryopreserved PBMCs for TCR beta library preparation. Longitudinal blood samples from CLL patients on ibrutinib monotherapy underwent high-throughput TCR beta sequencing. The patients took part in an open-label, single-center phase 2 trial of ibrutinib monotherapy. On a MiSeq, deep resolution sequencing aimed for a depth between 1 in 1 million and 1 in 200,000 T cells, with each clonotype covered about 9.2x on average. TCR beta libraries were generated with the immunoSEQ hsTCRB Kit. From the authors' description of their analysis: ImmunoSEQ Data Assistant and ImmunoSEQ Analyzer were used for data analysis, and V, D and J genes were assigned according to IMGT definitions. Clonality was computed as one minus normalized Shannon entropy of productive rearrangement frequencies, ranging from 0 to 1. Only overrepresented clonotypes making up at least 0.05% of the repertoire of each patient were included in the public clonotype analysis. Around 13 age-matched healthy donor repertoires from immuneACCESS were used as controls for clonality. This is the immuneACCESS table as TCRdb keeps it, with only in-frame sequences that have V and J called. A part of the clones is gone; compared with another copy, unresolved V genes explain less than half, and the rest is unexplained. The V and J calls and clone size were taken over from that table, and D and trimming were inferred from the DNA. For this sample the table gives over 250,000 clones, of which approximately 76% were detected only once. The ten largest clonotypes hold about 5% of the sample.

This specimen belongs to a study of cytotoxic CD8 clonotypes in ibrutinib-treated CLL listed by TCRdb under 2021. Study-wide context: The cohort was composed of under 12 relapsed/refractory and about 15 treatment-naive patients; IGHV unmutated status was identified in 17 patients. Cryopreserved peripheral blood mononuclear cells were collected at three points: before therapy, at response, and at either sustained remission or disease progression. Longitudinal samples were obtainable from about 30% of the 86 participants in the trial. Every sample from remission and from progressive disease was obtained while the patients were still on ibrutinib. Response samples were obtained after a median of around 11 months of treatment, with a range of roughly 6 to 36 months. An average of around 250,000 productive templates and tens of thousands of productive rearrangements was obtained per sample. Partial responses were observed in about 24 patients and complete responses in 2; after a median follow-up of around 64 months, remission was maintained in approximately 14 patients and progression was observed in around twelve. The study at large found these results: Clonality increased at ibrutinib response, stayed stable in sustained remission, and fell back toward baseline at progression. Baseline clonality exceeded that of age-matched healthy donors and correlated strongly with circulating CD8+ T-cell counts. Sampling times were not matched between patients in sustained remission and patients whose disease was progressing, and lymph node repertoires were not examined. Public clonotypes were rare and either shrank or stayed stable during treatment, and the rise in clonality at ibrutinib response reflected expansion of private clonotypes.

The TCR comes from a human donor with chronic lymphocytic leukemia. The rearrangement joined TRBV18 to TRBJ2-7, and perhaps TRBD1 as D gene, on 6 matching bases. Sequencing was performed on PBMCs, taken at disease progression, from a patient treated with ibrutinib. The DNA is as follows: TGTGCCAGCTCACAGACAGGAACCTACGAGCAGTACTTC. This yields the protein CASSQTGTYEQYF.